The T cell receptor (beta chain) described here comes from a study of T cell changes during pregnancy in multiple sclerosis. The assay was immunoSEQ multiplex PCR, and TCRdb's table has in-frame clones only and misses some. The data show tens of thousands of clones, 90% seen once. Germline V lookup: CDR1 SGHAT, CDR2 FQNNGV. Deletions cut 0 bases from V and 2 bases from J, with 11 bases between. This CDR3 comprises 15 residues. This sample comprised CD4+ T cells from peripheral blood mononuclear cells, obtained in the third trimester of pregnancy. This sequence was found in a female donor in good health, enrolled as a control in a pregnancy study. The chain combines TRBV11-2 with TRBJ2-7; D is perhaps TRBD2 (5 bases). CDR3 sequence: CASSLDPRGTYEQYF. The CDR3 DNA is TGTGCCAGCAGCTTAGATCCCCGGGGAACCTACGAGCAGTACTTC.